Listed below are T cell receptor beta chains from one sample, sequenced in a study of OX40 agonist ivuxolimab in advanced cancers. The table came from immunoSEQ multiplex PCR; TCRdb's copy has only in-frame clones and leaves some out. Among under 100,000 clones, approximately 84% were seen once, and the ten largest hold roughly 0.5%. The specimen comprised CD4+ or CD8+ T cells sorted from blood, sampled in a trial of the OX40 agonist ivuxolimab. The receptors originated from an adult with an advanced solid tumor such as melanoma, head and neck, liver or kidney cancer. The CDR3 runs from the conserved cysteine through the conserved F or W. The D gene is left open where the match is weak. Clone size is shown for a subset of rows, as once, few, many or a class of expanded clone.

d_call,v_call,clone_size,j_call,cdr3_aa,cdr3_nt
.,TRBV7-2,.,TRBJ1-2,CASTPKGVVYGYTF,TGTGCCAGCACCCCGAAGGGGGTGGTCTATGGCTACACCTTC
.,TRBV7-3,.,TRBJ2-3,CASSLNSGDTQYF,TGTGCCAGCAGCTTAAATAGTGGGGATACGCAGTATTTT
.,TRBV9,medium-sized,TRBJ1-2,CASSVGEYDNYGYTF,TGTGCCAGCAGCGTAGGAGAGTATGATAACTATGGCTACACCTTC
TRBD1,TRBV30,few,TRBJ2-4,CAWGQGKNIQYF,TGTGCCTGGGGACAGGGGAAAAACATTCAGTACTTC
.,TRBV27,.,TRBJ2-5,CASSLSRTSGGETQYF,TGTGCCAGCAGTTTATCGAGGACGTCCGGAGGGGAGACCCAGTACTTC
TRBD2,TRBV7-3,.,TRBJ2-2,CASSLFAGGQTGELFF,TGTGCCAGCAGCTTATTCGCGGGGGGTCAAACCGGGGAGCTGTTTTTT
TRBD1,TRBV7-2,once,TRBJ2-7,CASSFHRGNEQYF,TGTGCCAGCAGCTTCCACAGGGGGAACGAGCAGTACTTC
TRBD2,TRBV5-6,once,TRBJ2-5,CASSSRGGRGQETQYF,TGTGCCAGCAGCTCCCGCGGGGGGCGCGGTCAAGAGACCCAGTACTTC
.,TRBV4-2,.,TRBJ1-1,CASSQWGVGAFF,TGTGCCAGCAGCCAATGGGGGGTAGGGGCTTTCTTT
.,TRBV7-8,few,TRBJ1-5,CASSLWMGDQPQHF,TGTGCCAGCAGCTTATGGATGGGGGATCAGCCCCAGCATTTT
TRBD2,TRBV7-9,.,TRBJ2-1,CASSLERSGSNEQFF,TGTGCCAGCAGCTTAGAACGTAGCGGGAGCAATGAGCAGTTCTTC
TRBD1,TRBV5-6,few,TRBJ2-4,CASSFMGQGQNIQYF,TGTGCCAGCAGCTTTATGGGACAGGGCCAAAACATTCAGTACTTC
.,TRBV12-2,.,TRBJ1-2,CASRCRFYGYTF,TGTGCAAGTCGCTGCCGGTTCTATGGCTACACCTTC
TRBD1,TRBV7-9,.,TRBJ2-7,CASSLGQGISYEQYF,TGTGCCAGCAGCTTGGGACAGGGGATCTCCTACGAGCAGTACTTC
.,TRBV5-6,.,TRBJ1-1,CASSLIGVNTEAFF,TGTGCCAGCAGCTTGATTGGGGTGAACACTGAAGCTTTCTTT
.,TRBV7-2,.,TRBJ1-1,CASTLIASTEAFF,TGTGCCAGCACCTTAATAGCCAGCACTGAAGCTTTCTTT
TRBD1,TRBV18,.,TRBJ2-5,CASSPDRAFQETQYF,TGTGCCAGCTCACCTGACAGGGCGTTCCAAGAGACCCAGTACTTC
TRBD2,TRBV7-3,.,TRBJ2-1,CASSYTSGGYNEQFF,TGTGCCAGCAGCTACACTAGCGGGGGGTACAATGAGCAGTTCTTC
.,TRBV2,few,TRBJ1-5,CASSDGPGQPQHF,TGTGCCAGCAGTGACGGTCCGGGGCAGCCCCAGCATTTT
TRBD1,TRBV9,.,TRBJ1-2,CASSVATRQGPLDFYGYTF,TGTGCCAGCAGCGTAGCTACGAGACAGGGGCCTCTAGACTTCTATGGCTACACCTTC
.,TRBV19,.,TRBJ1-5,CASRPEGRDQPQHF,TGTGCCAGTAGACCCGAGGGTCGCGATCAGCCCCAGCATTTT
.,TRBV9,once,TRBJ2-3,CASSVEGYLDTQYF,TGTGCCAGCAGCGTAGAGGGCTACTTGGATACGCAGTATTTT
.,TRBV28,.,TRBJ1-1,CASSLGKNTEAFF,TGTGCCAGCAGTTTAGGCAAGAACACTGAAGCTTTCTTT
TRBD1,TRBV5-1,.,TRBJ1-1,CASSFFLQGRRMNTEAFF,TGCGCCAGCAGCTTCTTTTTACAGGGGAGGCGCATGAACACTGAAGCTTTCTTT
.,TRBV4-1,few,TRBJ2-1,CASSQDPRSVTYNEQFF,TGCGCCAGCAGCCAAGATCCCCGATCCGTAACCTACAATGAGCAGTTCTTC
.,TRBV29-1,.,TRBJ2-1,CSVWTASSYNEQFF,TGCAGCGTGTGGACTGCCAGCTCCTACAATGAGCAGTTCTTC
TRBD1,TRBV19,.,TRBJ1-5,CASSSARRQGTRNQPQHF,TGTGCCAGTAGTTCGGCTCGGAGACAGGGGACACGCAATCAGCCCCAGCATTTT
TRBD2,TRBV19,.,TRBJ2-3,CASSITGGSDTQYF,TGTGCCAGTAGTATAACGGGGGGTTCAGATACGCAGTATTTT
.,TRBV7-2,.,TRBJ1-2,CASSLRERFNYGYTF,TGTGCCAGCAGCTTACGAGAGCGTTTTAACTATGGCTACACCTTC
.,TRBV2,.,TRBJ1-2,CASSGQGFGYGYTF,TGTGCCAGCAGTGGGCAGGGCTTTGGGTATGGCTACACCTTC
TRBD2,TRBV30,.,TRBJ2-7,CAWRVSGSRYEQYF,TGTGCCTGGAGGGTCAGCGGGAGTCGGTACGAGCAGTACTTC
TRBD1,TRBV5-4,.,TRBJ2-1,CASSSRQGADEQFF,TGTGCCAGCAGCTCAAGACAGGGGGCGGATGAGCAGTTCTTC
.,TRBV6-1,.,TRBJ1-2,CASTLVGTDNYGYTF,TGTGCCAGCACCCTGGTAGGCACCGATAACTATGGCTACACCTTC
.,TRBV7-2,.,TRBJ2-7,CASSLEVGGLGSGQYF,TGTGCCAGCAGCTTAGAAGTGGGGGGCCTTGGCTCTGGGCAGTACTTC
.,TRBV15,.,TRBJ2-4,CATSRDARNIQYF,TGTGCCACCAGCAGAGATGCCAGGAACATTCAGTACTTC
.,TRBV18,.,TRBJ2-4,CASSPPRRGADIQYF,TGTGCCAGCTCACCACCGCGGAGGGGGGCGGACATTCAGTACTTC
.,TRBV2,.,TRBJ1-1,CASTYATEAFF,TGTGCCAGCACCTACGCCACTGAAGCTTTCTTT